This entry is about one TCR beta chain. There is no known antigen for this receptor. Within one base of it there is no much larger clone, and no base qualities were kept. This entry belongs to a study of PD-1 blockade in classical Hodgkin lymphoma (dated by TCRdb to 2020 to 2022). As for the study more broadly: Nivolumab dosing was 3 mg/kg intravenously every 2 weeks, continuing until either disease progression or unacceptable toxicity. A peripheral blood immune signature of response to PD-1 blockade in classical Hodgkin lymphoma was defined using TCR beta sequencing and CyTOF.

Genomic DNA was isolated using the Qiagen DNeasy kit from unsorted PBMCs as well as from negatively selected CD4+ and CD8+ fractions. TCR beta CDR3 regions were subjected to amplification by immunoSEQ multiplex PCR with primers that anneal to V and J segments. Amplification bias was minimized using a synthetic immune receptor repertoire, and residual bias was removed computationally after sequencing. As for the original processing: Custom Python scripts were used to quantify repertoire diversity as the Shannon entropy index. Unsorted, CD4+ and CD8+ repertoires were analyzed separately, except for combined analyses in which CD4+ and CD8+ sequences were merged in silico. A clone was considered expanded if an increase in frequency of at least 2-fold after treatment relative to C1D1 was found, and a pseudocount of 0.5 was applied to clones undetected at baseline. Clones with 0 or 1 copy at C1D1 were defined as singleton clones, while clones with 2 or more copies were defined as non-singleton clones. Clones expanded in unsorted samples were labelled as CD4+, CD8+ or unknown by matching protein sequences in sorted samples from the same patient. Diversity changes from C1D1 to C4D1 were tested in paired samples using Wilcoxon tests. Not all clones reach the TCRdb copy of this immuneACCESS table, which keeps in-frame sequences only. Checked studies attribute under half of the gap to unresolved V genes and leave the rest unexplained. V and J calls and clone size come straight from that table; D and trimming were deduced from the DNA. This sample lists tens of thousands of clones; approximately 86% were detected once. Jointly, the top ten make up 6.5% to 8.5% of the sample.

Looking up the germline V gene yields CDR1 SQVTM and CDR2 ANQGSEA. V is shortened by 7 bases, J by 8 bases, and the region joining them spans 17 bases. Taken from cysteine to phenylalanine, the CDR3 has 12 residues. Kept here is only the CDR3 DNA, which spans 36 bases and is read in frame from base 1. Findings and caveats that apply to the study as a whole: CD4+ but not CD8+ TCR diversity rose significantly by C4D1 (p=0.0027 vs p=0.16), most apparent in complete responders (p=0.02). Baseline diversity similar to that of newly diagnosed patients was observed in trial patients achieving complete response, whereas significantly lower diversity was observed in partial responders and progressors. The study was restricted to a single clinical trial cohort, and the causes of repertoire differences, possibly disease activity or prior therapy, were left undefined. Patients starting nivolumab less than 1 year after ASCT had lower diversity and were excluded from later analyses to avoid confounding by immune reconstitution. Baseline TCR diversity was reported to be lower in newly diagnosed patients than in healthy donors and to be lower still in relapsed/refractory patients.

The time point label of this sample denotes: cycle 4 day 1 (C4D1), after more than 5 weeks of nivolumab. Every trial patient had relapsed after autologous stem cell transplantation, and cohorts A, B and C differed in prior brentuximab vedotin exposure. The trial cohort comprised 56 patients with relapsed/refractory classical Hodgkin lymphoma whose best overall responses were complete response, partial response or progressive disease. Trial patients were treated with single-agent nivolumab in the multi-cohort phase II CheckMate 205 trial. An independent review committee assessed best overall response using the 2007 International Working Group response criteria. Trial PBMCs were collected just before the start of nivolumab (C1D1) and during therapy at cycle 2 day 1 and cycle 4 day 1. Peripheral blood was collected in 8 mL Vacutainer Cell Preparation Tubes, from which PBMCs were isolated by centrifugation and then cryopreserved.

Sequences were derived from peripheral blood mononuclear cells (PBMCs), sampled before the fourth cycle of nivolumab. Recombination linked TRBV29-1 to TRBJ1-2, with no confidently assigned D gene. The source is a human donor with classical Hodgkin lymphoma. The CDR3: CSGYSGGRGYTF. The nucleotide sequence reads TGCAGCGGATATTCCGGAGGTCGAGGCTACACCTTC. With the portions outside the CDR3 filled from the reference TRBV29-1 and TRBJ1-2 genes, the complete variable region becomes SAVISQKPSRDICQRGTSLTIQCQVDSQVTMMFWYRQQPGQSLTLIATANQGSEATYESGFVIDKFPISRPNLTFSTLTVSNMSPEDSSIYLCSGYSGGRGYTFGSGTRLTVV.